This T cell receptor (beta chain) was obtained from a study of CD8 T cells in Susac syndrome. Random hexamers were used to reverse transcribe the RNA input (about 0.5 to 1 ug). From the immunoSEQ multiplex PCR reads, TCRdb called clonotypes with MiXCR, one entry per CDR3 protein. The sample gives over 200,000 distinct CDR3 sequences, approximately 95% of which show up once; around 0.08% is in the top ten. The V end lost 0 bases, the J end lost 7 bases, and 6 bases lay between the germline ends. This CDR3 has 12 residues. CDR1 and CDR2 (germline): SGHDN, FVKESK. The chain carries TRBV14 and TRBJ2-5, with unresolved D. This clonotype was sampled from a human donor with multiple sclerosis. The sequencing sample was made of CD4+ T cells from PBMCs. CDR3: CASSQDRRTQYF. Here the CDR3 DNA reads TGTGCCAGCAGCCAAGATCGGCGGACCCAGTACTTC.